A single sample is the source of the 18 T cell receptor beta chains below, sequenced in a study of blood T cell repertoires in COVID-19. Measured with immunoSEQ multiplex PCR; TCRdb has only the in-frame clones, and not every one. The sample lists 380,000 or so clones, around 90% occurring once. Sequencing used peripheral blood. These receptors were taken from a man aged 40-55 years with acute or convalescent COVID-19.

V usage is TRBV5-1 and J usage is TRBJ2-3, with no clear D. Per germline, CDR1 SGHRS and CDR2 YFSETQ. Trimming pared 3 bases from V and 3 bases from J, leaving 8 bases between. The length of the CDR3 is 13 residues. CDR3 residues: CASSSPLTDTQYF. The CDR3 coding sequence is TGCGCCAGCAGCTCGCCACTTACAGATACGCAGTATTTT.

The chain recombines TRBV14 with TRBJ1-4, with 8 bases fitting TRBD1. Germline V CDR1 and CDR2: SGHDN, FVKESK. This CDR3 is built from 15 residues. With 1 base clipped from V and 6 bases from J, the junction kept 4 bases outside the gene matches. The CDR3 region is CASSQVDRVYEKLFF. DNA of the CDR3: TGTGCCAGCAGCCAAGTGGACAGGGTTTATGAAAAACTGTTTTTT.

Notes on this clone: The same CDR3 arises from other DNA sequences in this sample as well. This chain joins TRBV12-3 or TRBV12-4 and TRBJ1-2, with D hard to call. V was pared by 5 bases and J by 4 bases, with 8 bases between. The CDR3 length is 12 residues. The CDR3 nucleotides are TGTGCCAGCAGTCTCGGGTCCTATGGCTACACCTTC. Translated, it gives CASSLGSYGYTF.

The chain uses TRBV6-5 and TRBJ2-1, with 8 bases matching TRBD1. Per germline, CDR1 MNHEY and CDR2 SVGAGI. V shed 8 bases, J shed 6 bases, and the junction held 9 bases outside the gene matches. The CDR3 is 14 amino acids. The CDR3 loop is CASLYGQGLNEQFF. As DNA, the CDR3 is TGTGCCAGCTTGTACGGACAGGGACTCAATGAGCAGTTCTTC.

The chain has TRBV9 and TRBJ1-4; the D gene is possibly TRBD1 (6 bases). The CDR3 has 16 residues. Germline V CDR1 and CDR2: SGDLS, YYNGEE. V shed 0 bases and J shed 7 bases, with 16 bases lying between them. CDR3 region: CASSVAPTGLGEKLFF. The CDR3 coding sequence is TGTGCCAGCAGCGTAGCCCCGACAGGATTAGGTGAAAAACTGTTTTTT. Supplemented by reference TRBV9 and TRBJ1-4, the full variable domain reads DSGVTQTPKHLITATGQRVTLRCSPRSGDLSVYWYQQSLDQGLQFLIQYYNGEERAKGNILERFSAQQFPDLHSELNLSSLELGDSALYFCASSVAPTGLGEKLFFGSGTQLSVL.

V gene TRBV30 combines with J gene TRBJ2-2, with TRBD1 as a possible D gene (6 bases). Trimming took off 3 bases at V and 6 bases at J, with 14 bases between the two ends. The CDR3 has 14 amino acids. The V gene's germline CDR1 is GTSNPN and CDR2 SVGIG (reference sequence). In nucleotides, the CDR3 is TGTGCCTGGAGCCCCCAGGGGTGGGCCGGGGAGCTGTTTTTT. Translation: CAWSPQGWAGELFF.

V usage is TRBV28 and J usage is TRBJ1-2, with no clear D. With 3 bases removed from V and 8 bases from J, the gap between germline ends came to 19 bases. CDR1 is MDHEN and CDR2 is SYDVKM in the germline V gene. The CDR3 length is 15 residues. Written as DNA, the CDR3 is TGTGCCAGCAGTTTGCGGTTAGGGAGGATGGGGGGCTACACCTTC. It yields the protein CASSLRLGRMGGYTF.

The chain employs TRBV11-2 and TRBJ2-3; D not resolved. CDR1 and CDR2 from the germline V gene are SGHAT and FQNNGV. The CDR3 length is 15 residues. The germline V and J ends were trimmed by 2 bases and 2 bases, with 11 bases remaining between them. The CDR3 sequence is CASSLSRSNTDTQYF. DNA of the CDR3: TGTGCCAGCAGCTTATCGCGGTCCAACACAGATACGCAGTATTTT.

V gene TRBV27 combines with J gene TRBJ2-3; TRBD2 might be the D (6 bases). The CDR3 is 16 residues long. Germline CDR1 reads MNHEY; CDR2 reads SMNVEV (reference sequence). Trimming left V 3 bases short and J 0 bases short, with 13 bases between. The CDR3 DNA follows: TGTGCCAGCAGTTTCTTAGCGGACGCTAGCACAGATACGCAGTATTTT. Its protein is CASSFLADASTDTQYF.

The CDR3 reads CASRDDRAGRADTQYF. CDR3 coding DNA: TGTGCCAGCAGAGACGACAGGGCCGGGCGGGCAGATACGCAGTATTTT. The genes are TRBV2 and TRBJ2-3; TRBD1 aligns across 7 bases. Germline CDR1 reads SNHLY; CDR2 reads FYNNEI. CDR3 size: 16 residues. V was clipped by 6 bases and J by 4 bases; unmatched bases: 13.

The gene calls are TRBV6-2 or TRBV6-3 and TRBJ1-4; D remains unclear. The CDR3 spans 13 residues. CDR1 is MNHEY and CDR2 is SVGEGT in the germline V gene. V was clipped by 5 bases and J by 5 bases, with 9 bases between them. CDR3 coding DNA: TGTGCCAGCAGTCTACAGAAAAATGAAAAACTGTTTTTT. Translated, it gives CASSLQKNEKLFF.

The chain recombines TRBV6-5 with TRBJ1-5; maybe TRBD1 (5 bases). The CDR3 covers 12 residues. Germline V CDR1 and CDR2: MNHEY, SVGAGI. The V end lost 6 bases, the J end lost 7 bases, and 10 bases lay between the germline ends. CDR3 sequence reads: CASSPGGQPQHF. As DNA, the CDR3 is TGTGCCAGCAGCCCGGGGGGGCAGCCCCAGCATTTT.

The rearrangement links TRBV11-2 to TRBJ1-2; TRBD1 agrees at 11 bases. After removal of 2 bases from V and 5 bases from J, the junction contained 7 bases not matched to a gene. The CDR3 is 16 amino acids. CDR1 is SGHAT and CDR2 is FQNNGV in the germline V gene. CDR3 DNA: TGTGCCAGCAGCTTACAACCGGGACAGGGGGTTTATGGCTACACCTTC. It encodes CASSLQPGQGVYGYTF.

The CDR3 reads CASSSFSGKSNQPQHF. The CDR3 nucleotides are TGTGCCAGCAGTTCCTTTTCAGGGAAAAGCAATCAGCCCCAGCATTTT. This chain uses TRBV28 with TRBJ1-5; a possible D gene is TRBD1 (5 bases). V was shortened by 4 bases and J by 1 base, with 14 bases between the two germline ends. In germline, CDR1 is MDHEN, CDR2 SYDVKM. The CDR3 loop spans 16 amino acids.

The genes are TRBV5-4 and TRBJ2-7; the match to TRBD2 covers 9 bases. Germline CDR1 is SGHNT and CDR2 is YYREEE (reference sequence). With V trimmed by 2 bases and J by 4 bases, 7 bases remained unmatched. CDR3 size: 15 residues. CDR3 DNA sequence: TGTGCCAGCAGCTTCGGTCTAGCGGGGTCATACGAGCAGTACTTC. Its protein is CASSFGLAGSYEQYF.

The rearrangement uses TRBV7-8 and TRBJ2-7, with D possibly TRBD2 on 5 matching bases. Germline V gene sequence: CDR1 SGHVS, CDR2 FQNEAQ. The CDR3 is made up of 19 amino acids. V lost 5 bases and J 5 bases, leaving 31 bases between the germline ends. The CDR3 reads CASSVQPWNWGARADEQYF. The CDR3 DNA follows: TGTGCCAGCAGCGTCCAACCCTGGAACTGGGGAGCTCGGGCGGACGAGCAGTACTTC.

CDR3 sequence reads: CASSIRGDYGYTF. CDR3 coding DNA: TGTGCCAGCAGTATCAGGGGTGACTATGGCTACACCTTC. The chain combines TRBV6-6 with TRBJ1-2, with a possible D match to TRBD1 (6 bases). The V end was cut by 5 bases, the J end by 3 bases, with 10 bases between. Germline CDR1 and CDR2: MNHNY and SVGAGI (reference sequence). The CDR3 runs 13 residues.

This chain links TRBV5-3 with TRBJ2-7; TRBD2 agrees at 8 bases. TRBV5-3 is an open reading frame, and its role is uncertain. With V trimmed by 4 bases and J by 0 bases, 0 bases remained unmatched. The CDR3 loop spans 13 amino acids. CDR3 loop: CARSAGGSYEQYF. The CDR3 DNA reads as TGTGCCAGAAGCGCGGGGGGCTCCTACGAGCAGTACTTC.